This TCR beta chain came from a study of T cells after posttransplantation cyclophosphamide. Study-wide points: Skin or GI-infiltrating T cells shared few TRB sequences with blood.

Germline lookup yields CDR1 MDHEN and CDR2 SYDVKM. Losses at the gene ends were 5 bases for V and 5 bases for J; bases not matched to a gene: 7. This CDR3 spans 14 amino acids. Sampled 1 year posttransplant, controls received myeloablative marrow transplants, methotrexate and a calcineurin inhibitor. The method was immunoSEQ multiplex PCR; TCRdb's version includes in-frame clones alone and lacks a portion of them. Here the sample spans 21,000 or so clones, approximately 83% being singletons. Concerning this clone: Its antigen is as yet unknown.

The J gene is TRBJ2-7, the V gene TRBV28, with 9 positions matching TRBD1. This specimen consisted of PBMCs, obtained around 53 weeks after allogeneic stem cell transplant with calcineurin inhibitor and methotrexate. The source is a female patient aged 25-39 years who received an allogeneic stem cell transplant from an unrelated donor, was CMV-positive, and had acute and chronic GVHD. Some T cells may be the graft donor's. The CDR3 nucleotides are TGTGCCAGCAGTACCCTACAGGGGGCGGACGAGCAGTACTTC. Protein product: CASSTLQGADEQYF.